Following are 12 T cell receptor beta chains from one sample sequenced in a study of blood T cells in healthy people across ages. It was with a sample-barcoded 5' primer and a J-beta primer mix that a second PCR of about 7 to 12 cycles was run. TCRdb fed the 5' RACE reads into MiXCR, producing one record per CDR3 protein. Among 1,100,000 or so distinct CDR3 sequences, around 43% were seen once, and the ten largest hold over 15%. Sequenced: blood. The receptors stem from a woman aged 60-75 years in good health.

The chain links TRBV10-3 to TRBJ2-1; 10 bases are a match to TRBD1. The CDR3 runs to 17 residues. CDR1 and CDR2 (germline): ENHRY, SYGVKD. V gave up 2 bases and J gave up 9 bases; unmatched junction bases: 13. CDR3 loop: CAISEPAGQGRETEQFF. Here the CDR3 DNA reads TGTGCCATCAGTGAGCCCGCGGGACAGGGGAGAGAGACTGAGCAGTTCTTC.

The CDR3 bases are TGCAGCGTCCTAACACTGGACCGGAGCTCCTACGAGCAGTACTTC. Translation: CSVLTLDRSSYEQYF. The chain joins TRBV29-1 to TRBJ2-7; D not resolved. The germline V gene has CDR1 SQVTM and CDR2 ANQGSEA. This CDR3 is built from 15 residues. The V and J ends lost 6 bases and 0 bases respectively, with 18 bases between them.

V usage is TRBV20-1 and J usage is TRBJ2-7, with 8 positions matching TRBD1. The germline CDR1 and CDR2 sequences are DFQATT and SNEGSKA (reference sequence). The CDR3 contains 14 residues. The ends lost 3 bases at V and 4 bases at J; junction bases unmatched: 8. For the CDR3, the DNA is TGCAGTGCTAGGGGGGTCAGGGGGCAGTACGAGCAGTACTTC. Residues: CSARGVRGQYEQYF.

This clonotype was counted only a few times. CDR3 DNA: TGTGCCAGCAAGAGGACTGCTGCAACTAATGAAAAACTGTTTTTT. This translates into CASKRTAATNEKLFF. V and J are TRBV2 and TRBJ1-4, with unresolved D. The CDR3 is made up of 15 amino acids. Looked up from germline, CDR1 is SNHLY and CDR2 is FYNNEI. Trimming removed 7 bases at V and 0 bases at J, with 12 bases between. The whole variable domain, filled in from reference TRBV2 and TRBJ1-4, reads EPEVTQTPSHQVTQMGQEVILRCVPISNHLYFYWYRQILGQKVEFLVSFYNNEISEKSEIFDDQFSVERPDGSNFTLKIRSTKLEDSAMYFCASKRTAATNEKLFFGSGTQLSVL.

CDR3 sequence reads: CASSGVRSGANVLTF. In DNA form, the CDR3 reads TGTGCCAGTAGTGGGGTCCGCTCTGGGGCCAACGTCCTGACTTTC. The chain carries TRBV19 and TRBJ2-6; no definite D call. Germline V gene data show CDR1 as LNHDA and CDR2 as SQIVND (reference sequence). The CDR3 has 15 amino acids. V shed 5 bases and J shed 0 bases, with 8 bases lying between them.

CDR3 nucleotide sequence: TGCAGTGCTAGGCGGACAGGTCTCCCCCACGAGCAGTACTTC. It specifies CSARRTGLPHEQYF. The rearrangement uses TRBV20-1 and TRBJ2-7; 7 bases agree with TRBD1. This CDR3 region has 14 residues. V lost 3 bases and J lost 5; bases outside the gene matches: 10. CDR1 DFQATT and CDR2 SNEGSKA come from the germline V gene (reference sequence).

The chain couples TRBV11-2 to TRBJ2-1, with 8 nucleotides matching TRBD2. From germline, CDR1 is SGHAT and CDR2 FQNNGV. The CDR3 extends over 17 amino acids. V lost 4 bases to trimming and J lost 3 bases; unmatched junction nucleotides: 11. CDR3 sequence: CASSSTGRGANYNEQFF. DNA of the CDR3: TGTGCCAGCAGCTCAACCGGGAGGGGAGCGAACTACAATGAGCAGTTCTTC. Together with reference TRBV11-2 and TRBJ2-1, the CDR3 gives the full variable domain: EAGVAQSPRYKIIEKRQSVAFWCNPISGHATLYWYQQILGQGPKLLIQFQNNGVVDDSQLPKDRFSAERLKGVDSTLKIQPAKLEDSAVYLCASSSTGRGANYNEQFFGPGTRLTVL.

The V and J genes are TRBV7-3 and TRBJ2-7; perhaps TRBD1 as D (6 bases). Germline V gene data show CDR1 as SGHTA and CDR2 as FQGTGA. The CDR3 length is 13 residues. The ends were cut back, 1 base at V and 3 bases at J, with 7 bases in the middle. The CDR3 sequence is CASSLIRGYEQYF. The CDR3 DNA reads TGTGCCAGCAGCTTAATCAGGGGCTACGAGCAGTACTTC.

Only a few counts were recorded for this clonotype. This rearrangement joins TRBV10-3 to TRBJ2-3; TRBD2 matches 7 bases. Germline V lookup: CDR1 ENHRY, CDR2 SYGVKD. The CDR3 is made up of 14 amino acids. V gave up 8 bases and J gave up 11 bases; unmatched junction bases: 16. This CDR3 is CAIGAGADLGRQYF. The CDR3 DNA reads TGTGCCATCGGGGCGGGAGCTGACTTAGGAAGGCAGTATTTT.

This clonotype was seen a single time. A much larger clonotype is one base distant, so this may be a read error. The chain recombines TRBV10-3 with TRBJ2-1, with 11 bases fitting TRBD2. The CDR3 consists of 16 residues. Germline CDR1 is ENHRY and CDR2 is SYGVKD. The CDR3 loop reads CDISGRSGRVDNEQFF. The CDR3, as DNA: TGTGACATCAGTGGCCGTAGCGGGAGGGTTGACAATGAGCAGTTCTTC.

CDR3 sequence: CASALAAITDTQYF. The CDR3 region has the DNA TGTGCTAGTGCCCTTGCGGCGATCACAGATACGCAGTATTTT. The chain has TRBV12-5 and TRBJ2-3; D gene uncertain. V was cut by 7 bases and J by 2 bases, with 13 bases left in between. Looked up from germline, CDR1 is LGHNT and CDR2 is FRNRAP. The CDR3 totals 14 residues.

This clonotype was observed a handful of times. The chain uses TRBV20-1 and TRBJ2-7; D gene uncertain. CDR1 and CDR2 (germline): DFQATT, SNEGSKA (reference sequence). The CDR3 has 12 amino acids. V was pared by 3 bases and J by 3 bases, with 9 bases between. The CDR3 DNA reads TGCAGTGCTAGCGGGCGGAACTACGAGCAGTACTTC. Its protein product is CSASGRNYEQYF.